The 18 T cell receptor beta chains given below trace back to one sample, sequenced in a study of control samples from healthy donors and cancer patients. Sequencing used immunoSEQ multiplex PCR; TCRdb keeps in-frame clones, though not all of them. Of 100,000 to 150,000 clones listed, about 92% are singletons. The specimen sequenced was PBMCs. These receptor sequences come from an elderly man with head and neck cancer.

The chain recombines TRBV10-3 with TRBJ1-2; D call uncertain. The CDR3 is 13 residues long. Germline CDR1 and CDR2: ENHRY and SYGVKD. Trimming shortened V by 0 bases and J by 8 bases, and 10 bases separated the two germline ends. CDR3 nucleotides: TGTGCCATCAGTGAGTCGGCCGTTGGAGGCTACACCTTC. It yields the protein CAISESAVGGYTF.

V and J are TRBV27 and TRBJ1-6, with 7 bases fitting TRBD1. CDR1 is MNHEY and CDR2 is SMNVEV in the germline V gene (reference sequence). V gave up 6 bases and J gave up 4 bases; unmatched junction bases: 3. The CDR3 has 14 amino acids. CDR3 residues: CASSSRGYNSPLHF. CDR3 nucleotide sequence: TGTGCCAGCAGCTCCAGGGGGTATAATTCACCCCTCCACTTT.

The rearrangement joins TRBV5-1 to TRBJ1-1; D might be TRBD1 (5 bases). Trimming took off 0 bases at V and 0 bases at J, with 18 bases between the two ends. CDR3 size: 18 residues. In germline, CDR1 is SGHRS, CDR2 YFSETQ. CDR3: CASSLASGQGKLNTEAFF. The CDR3 nucleotides read TGCGCCAGCAGCTTGGCTTCAGGGCAGGGTAAGTTGAACACTGAAGCTTTCTTT.

The CDR3 here is CASSGRTSNTGELFF. The CDR3 DNA sequence: TGCGCCAGCAGTGGCCGGACCTCGAACACCGGGGAGCTGTTTTTT. The chain links TRBV10-1 to TRBJ2-2, with D unclear. The CDR3 is 15 residues long. V lost 4 bases and J 0 bases, leaving 9 bases between the germline ends. CDR1 and CDR2 from the germline V gene are WNHNN and SYGVQD (reference sequence).

This chain joins TRBV5-4 and TRBJ1-3; TRBD1 is a possible D gene (5 bases). This CDR3 is 15 amino acids long. Trimming shortened V by 4 bases and J by 2 bases, and 13 bases separated the two germline ends. CDR1 is SGHNT and CDR2 is YYREEE in the germline V gene (reference sequence). The CDR3 loop reads CASSPGTITGNTIYF. In DNA form, the CDR3 reads TGTGCCAGCAGCCCTGGGACCATTACTGGAAACACCATATATTTT. Full variable domain (outside the CDR3, taken from reference TRBV5-4 and TRBJ1-3): ETGVTQSPTHLIKTRGQQVTLRCSSQSGHNTVSWYQQALGQGPQFIFQYYREEENGRGNFPPRFSGLQFPNYSSELNVNALELDDSALYLCASSPGTITGNTIYFGEGSWLTVV.

The chain joins TRBV5-5 to TRBJ2-7; TRBD1 matches at 9 bases. Per the germline V gene, CDR1 is SGHKS and CDR2 is YYEKEE (reference sequence). The CDR3 covers 16 residues. The V and J ends lost 0 bases and 0 bases, in that order; junction bases with no gene match: 4. The CDR3 DNA is TGTGCCAGCAGCTTGGGGGGGACAGGGAGCTCCTACGAGCAGTACTTC. Translated: CASSLGGTGSSYEQYF.

As concerns this clone: Other DNA sequences from this sample encode an identical CDR3 as well. The V gene is TRBV5-1, the J gene TRBJ1-3; the D gene is possibly TRBD1 (5 bases). The CDR3 has 15 amino acids. Between the trimmed V and J ends, which lost 0 bases and 4 bases, there was a span of 11 bases. Germline V gene data show CDR1 as SGHRS and CDR2 as YFSETQ. The CDR3 here is CASSLAGTAGNTIYF. The DNA of the CDR3 is TGCGCCAGCAGCTTGGCGGGGACCGCGGGAAACACCATATATTTT.

The chain carries TRBV24-1 and TRBJ1-5, with no clear D. The germline V gene encodes CDR1 KGHDR and CDR2 SFDVKD. CDR3 length equals 14 residues. Trimming cost V 5 bases and J 0 bases, with 7 bases left between them. The CDR3 DNA follows: TGTGCCACCAGTGCACGAAATAGCAATCAGCCCCAGCATTTT. This gives the protein CATSARNSNQPQHF.

V usage is TRBV9 and J usage is TRBJ1-2, with unresolved D. Germline loops: CDR1 SGDLS, CDR2 YYNGEE. The CDR3 totals 13 residues. V lost 3 bases and J lost 0, with 6 bases in between. CDR3 residues: CASSEGANYGYTF. The CDR3 DNA is TGTGCCAGCAGCGAAGGAGCTAACTATGGCTACACCTTC.

V is TRBV19 and J is TRBJ1-5; tentative D call: TRBD1 (5 bases). This CDR3 contains 15 residues. CDR1 and CDR2 (germline): LNHDA, SQIVND (reference sequence). Trimming shortened V by 1 base and J by 4 bases, and 11 bases separated the two germline ends. The CDR3 loop is CASSIVSGQNQPQHF. The CDR3 region has the DNA TGTGCCAGTAGTATAGTTTCAGGGCAAAATCAGCCCCAGCATTTT.

The rearrangement links TRBV5-1 to TRBJ2-2; D not resolved. The V end lost 1 base, the J end lost 0 bases, and 10 bases lay between the germline ends. This CDR3 spans 16 amino acids. Germline CDR1 reads SGHRS; CDR2 reads YFSETQ. CDR3 residues: CASSLPLPANTGELFF. The DNA for the CDR3 is TGCGCCAGCAGCTTGCCCCTACCGGCGAACACCGGGGAGCTGTTTTTT. The variable domain in full, completed from reference TRBV5-1 and TRBJ2-2, reads KAGVTQTPRYLIKTRGQQVTLSCSPISGHRSVSWYQQTPGQGLQFLFEYFSETQRNKGNFPGRFSGRQFSNSRSEMNVSTLELGDSALYLCASSLPLPANTGELFFGEGSRLTVL.

The J gene is TRBJ2-1, the V gene TRBV5-4; D possibly corresponds to TRBD2 (5 bases). Germline CDR1 is SGHNT and CDR2 is YYREEE (reference sequence). The V end was cut by 3 bases, the J end by 0 bases, with 10 bases between. This CDR3 contains 15 residues. CDR3 loop: CASSSPGNSYNEQFF. The CDR3 DNA sequence: TGTGCCAGCAGCTCCCCGGGAAACTCCTACAATGAGCAGTTCTTC.

The CDR3 loop reads CASSPEGGGNNSPLHF. The CDR3, as DNA: TGTGCCAGTAGCCCGGAAGGTGGGGGCAATAATTCACCCCTCCACTTT. The genes are TRBV19 and TRBJ1-6, with a possible D match to TRBD1 (6 bases). The V and J ends lost 6 bases and 5 bases respectively, with 17 bases between them. CDR3 length equals 16 residues. Germline CDR1 is LNHDA and CDR2 is SQIVND (reference sequence).

V and J are TRBV7-9 and TRBJ2-2, with 9 bases that match TRBD1. CDR1 and CDR2 from the germline V gene are SEHNR and FQNEAQ (reference sequence). With V trimmed by 4 bases and J by 6 bases, 12 bases remained unmatched. The CDR3 consists of 17 residues. CDR3 sequence reads: CASSSTGGAGFPGELFF. The CDR3 coding sequence is TGTGCCAGCAGCTCAACAGGGGGCGCTGGGTTTCCCGGGGAGCTGTTTTTT.

This clone was observed a handful of times. V usage is TRBV30 and J usage is TRBJ1-3, with a possible D match to TRBD1 (5 bases). Germline-derived CDR1 and CDR2 are GTSNPN and SVGIG (reference sequence). CDR3 length equals 15 residues. Trimming removed 1 base from V and 0 bases from J, with 10 bases in between. CDR3 sequence (DNA): TGTGCCTGGAGTGGACAGTTTCCCTCTGGAAACACCATATATTTT. Residues: CAWSGQFPSGNTIYF.

About this clone: The identical CDR3 is also encoded by other nucleotide sequences in the sample. The V call is TRBV3-1 (or the pseudogene TRBV3-2), the J call TRBJ2-2; the D is unclear. Trimming cost V 1 base and J 4 bases, with 7 bases left between them. This CDR3 contains 14 residues. Germline loops: CDR1 LGHDT, CDR2 YNNKEL (reference sequence). The DNA for the CDR3 is TGTGCCAGCAGCCAAGTTTTGGGCACCGGGGAGCTGTTTTTT. Protein sequence: CASSQVLGTGELFF.

V and J are TRBV21-1 and TRBJ1-2; TRBD1 is taken as the D call from the table, unchecked against the DNA. TRBV21-1 is termed a pseudogene. There are 18 residues in the CDR3. As DNA, the CDR3 is TGTGCCAGCAGCAATGTTCTAATAAGGACAGGCCCTCCTAGGGGCTACACCTTC. Translated, it gives CASSNVLIRTGPPRGYTF.

The J gene is TRBJ1-2, the V gene TRBV18, with D hard to call. The V gene's germline CDR1 is KGHSH and CDR2 LQKENI. The CDR3 extends over 16 amino acids. V lost 0 bases and J 6 bases, leaving 17 bases between the germline ends. The CDR3 sequence is CASSPPNRGGMDGYTF. CDR3 DNA: TGTGCCAGCTCACCACCCAACCGGGGAGGAATGGATGGCTACACCTTC.